Sequencing of this T cell receptor beta chain was carried out in a study of metastatic and nonmetastatic thyroid tumors. Study in general: Across peripheral blood and tumor or nodule tissue samples taken from malignant and benign thyroid patients, the repertoires were compared with one another.

This clone was recorded at least ten times. In the original workflow: Built for papillary thyroid cancer, a distant-metastasis classifier drew on CDR3 differences across clinicopathological groups. TCRdb re-called clones via MiXCR from the PCR reads. The V and J calls, along with clone size, are taken from TCRdb and not from the paper's own processing. The sample records tens of thousands of clones, approximately 20% being singletons. No patient received treatment before thyroid surgery. V was pared by 1 base and J by 9 bases, with 12 bases between. Looked up from germline, CDR1 is PRHDT and CDR2 is FYEKMQ (reference sequence). The CDR3 extends over 13 amino acids.

Sequencing was carried out using blood. The receptor comes from a female donor with papillary thyroid cancer or a benign thyroid nodule (not recorded which). Some clones in this sample may be carry-over from other donors' samples. The genes are TRBV13 and TRBJ2-5; TRBD1 might be the D (6 bases). The CDR3 DNA reads as TGTGCCAGCAGCTTAGTGACGCCAGGGGCCCAGTACTTC. This codes for CASSLVTPGAQYF.